These T cell receptor beta chains were read from a single sample in a study of T cells in Graves' hyperthyroidism and ophthalmopathy. TCRdb re-analysed the multiplex PCR reads in MiXCR, keeping a single row per CDR3 protein. The repertoire holds some 490,000 distinct CDR3 sequences, with approximately 22% as singletons. Material for sequencing was blood. The origin of the receptors is a woman in her seventies with Graves' ophthalmopathy. The CDR3 runs from the conserved cysteine through the conserved F or W. The D gene is left open where the match is weak. Size is stated for part of the rows, as once, few or many counts, or as a class when the clone is expanded.

d_call	j_call	v_call	clone_size	cdr3_aa	cdr3_nt
NA	TRBJ2-5	TRBV18	many	CASSRAGEETQYF	TGTGCCAGCTCAAGGGCAGGGGAAGAGACCCAGTACTTC
NA	TRBJ1-1	TRBV3-1	NA	CASSQVLGGRNMNTEAFF	TGTGCCAGCAGCCAAGTATTGGGGGGGCGAAATATGAACACTGAAGCTTTCTTT
TRBD2	TRBJ2-1	TRBV28	few	CATSKGLAASYNEQFF	TGTGCCACCTCTAAGGGACTAGCGGCTTCCTACAATGAGCAGTTCTTC
NA	TRBJ1-3	TRBV28	many	CASSRGAEGENTIYF	TGTGCCAGCAGCCGTGGGGCGGAGGGAGAAAACACCATATATTTT
NA	TRBJ2-4	TRBV11-1	NA	CASSFGRVGIQYF	TGTGCCAGCAGCTTTGGCAGGGTCGGCATTCAGTACTTC
TRBD2	TRBJ2-1	TRBV28	many	CASSSSGRIVYNEQFF	TGTGCCAGCAGTTCGAGCGGGAGGATTGTCTACAATGAGCAGTTCTTC
TRBD2	TRBJ2-1	TRBV7-3	many	CASSPTGSGSQDNEQFF	TGTGCCAGCAGCCCAACGGGAAGCGGGAGTCAAGACAATGAGCAGTTCTTC
NA	TRBJ2-2	TRBV7-3	few	CASSTHRDENTGELFF	TGTGCCAGCAGCACGCACCGGGACGAAAACACCGGGGAGCTGTTTTTT
TRBD2	TRBJ2-1	TRBV11-2	many	CASSTGLAGGPEQFF	TGTGCCAGCAGCACGGGACTAGCGGGAGGGCCTGAGCAGTTCTTC
TRBD1	TRBJ2-7	TRBV7-6	NA	CASSLTGQGSEQYF	TGTGCCAGCAGCTTAACGGGACAGGGATCCGAGCAGTACTTC
TRBD2	TRBJ2-7	TRBV28	many	CASSSGTSGAYEQYF	TGTGCCAGCAGTTCCGGGACTAGCGGGGCCTACGAGCAGTACTTC
TRBD1	TRBJ2-5	TRBV7-2	many	CASSLGDSRETQYF	TGTGCCAGCAGCTTAGGGGACAGTAGGGAGACCCAGTACTTC